This entry lists 11 T cell receptor beta chains sequenced from one sample in a study of T-cell reconstitution after alpha-beta-depleted transplantation in children. Preparation of the TCRbeta library used unique molecular identifiers. One entry per CDR3 protein, called by TCRdb with MiXCR from the PCR reads. The table records approximately 120,000 distinct CDR3 sequences, roughly 9% of them present only once. This specimen consisted of PBMCs, mostly from graft donor cells, obtained 180 days after TCRalphabeta/CD19-depleted stem cell transplant. All receptors derive from a girl in the first two years of life who had a stem cell transplant for combined immunodeficiency, so the T cells may come from the graft donor.

The chain links TRBV18 to TRBJ2-2; 7 bases map to TRBD1. Germline assignment: CDR1 KGHSH and CDR2 LQKENI. V was pared by 0 bases and J by 3 bases, with 4 bases of the junction left unmatched. The length of the CDR3 is 16 residues. The CDR3 here is CASSPPDRVDTGELFF. CDR3 bases: TGTGCCAGCTCACCACCCGACAGGGTGGACACCGGGGAGCTGTTTTTT.

The chain combines TRBV27 with TRBJ2-1; 7 nucleotides align to TRBD2. The CDR3 has 13 residues. Germline V gene sequence: CDR1 MNHEY, CDR2 SMNVEV (reference sequence). V gave up 5 bases and J gave up 9 bases; unmatched junction bases: 7. The CDR3 loop is CASSRAGSSEQFF. In nucleotides, the CDR3 is TGTGCCAGCAGTCGAGCGGGGAGTAGTGAGCAGTTCTTC.

This chain connects TRBV10-3 to TRBJ1-3; possible D gene TRBD1, 5 bases. The CDR3 is 14 amino acids. Looked up from germline, CDR1 is ENHRY and CDR2 is SYGVKD. Trimming stripped 11 bases from V and 0 bases from J, with 14 bases between. The CDR3 sequence: CASSQGTSGNTIYF. The CDR3 DNA reads TGTGCCTCCTCGCAGGGTACCTCTGGAAACACCATATATTTT.

This clonotype has a count of ten or more. CDR3 DNA sequence: TGCAGCGTTGGGGAGGGTCCCTATAATTCACCCCTCCACTTT. Translated: CSVGEGPYNSPLHF. The chain uses TRBV29-1 and TRBJ1-6; unclear D gene. Germline V CDR1 and CDR2: SQVTM, ANQGSEA. This CDR3 comprises 14 residues. Trimming removed 4 bases from V and 2 bases from J, with 9 bases in between.

For this clonotype: A much larger clone is a single base away; this may be a read error. The chain couples TRBV12-3 or TRBV12-4 to TRBJ2-3; D might be TRBD1 or TRBD2, each matching 6 bases. The CDR3 length is 16 residues. With 2 bases removed from V and 1 base from J, the gap between germline ends came to 13 bases. CDR3 region: CASSLSGGSGTDTQYF. CDR3 sequence (DNA): TGTGCCAGCAGTTTATCCGGGGGCTCGGGCACAGATACGCAGTATTTT.

This clonotype was recorded a few times. This chain links TRBV14 with TRBJ2-3; D not resolved. From germline, CDR1 is SGHDN and CDR2 FVKESK. Trimming left V 2 bases short and J 7 bases short, with 4 bases between. CDR3 size: 11 residues. The CDR3 spells CASSQSHTQYF. In nucleotides, the CDR3 is TGTGCCAGCAGCCAATCCCATACGCAGTATTTT. The full variable domain, completed using reference TRBV14 and TRBJ2-3, is EAGVTQFPSHSVIEKGQTVTLRCDPISGHDNLYWYRRVMGKEIKFLLHFVKESKQDESGMPNNRFLAERTGGTYSTLKVQPAELEDSGVYFCASSQSHTQYFGPGTRLTVL.

The chain employs TRBV20-1 and TRBJ2-7; D may correspond to TRBD1 or TRBD2 (6 bases each). Germline CDR1 is DFQATT and CDR2 is SNEGSKA (reference sequence). The CDR3 runs 16 residues. Trimming pared 3 bases from V and 1 base from J, leaving 19 bases between. The CDR3 coding sequence is TGCAGTGCTAGGGCGTGGGGGGACAAGGGATCCTACGAGCAGTACTTC. Residues: CSARAWGDKGSYEQYF.

The rearrangement links TRBV6-2 or TRBV6-3 to TRBJ2-3; 13 bases are a match to TRBD2. In germline, CDR1 is MNHEY, CDR2 SVGEGT. This CDR3 is built from 22 residues. V trimming: 2 bases; J trimming: 0 bases; junction bases outside the gene matches: 17. DNA for the CDR3: TGTGCCAGCAGTTACGCCGCCGGGACTAGCGGGGTGACATTAACTAGCACAGATACGCAGTATTTT. Amino acid sequence: CASSYAAGTSGVTLTSTDTQYF.

V gene TRBV7-8 combines with J gene TRBJ2-7; 8 nucleotides line up with TRBD2. With 5 bases clipped from V and 3 bases from J, the junction kept 12 bases outside the gene matches. Germline-derived CDR1 and CDR2 are SGHVS and FQNEAQ. The CDR3 is 16 amino acids. DNA for the CDR3: TGTGCCAGCAGCCTCGACTCCGGGACTAGTGTCTACGAGCAGTACTTC. It yields the protein CASSLDSGTSVYEQYF.

This clonotype occurred a few times. This sequence joins TRBV4-1 and TRBJ2-2; D call uncertain. The V and J ends lost 3 bases and 1 base respectively, with 18 bases between them. CDR1 is MGHRA and CDR2 is YSYEKL in the germline V gene. The CDR3 is made up of 18 amino acids. The CDR3, as DNA: TGCGCCAGCAGCCATGTTGTCGCTCGGCGATTGAACACCGGGGAGCTGTTTTTT. It yields the protein CASSHVVARRLNTGELFF.

The chain links TRBV18 to TRBJ1-5, with D unresolved. The CDR3 spans 14 residues. V dropped 5 bases and J dropped 6 bases, with 14 bases sitting between them. Germline V lookup: CDR1 KGHSH, CDR2 LQKENI. Here the CDR3 DNA reads TGTGCCAGCTCAGCGGCCCAGCGAATTCAGCCCCAGCATTTT. Translation gives CASSAAQRIQPQHF.